What follows describes a single T cell receptor (beta chain). As yet, its antigen is unknown. This record comes from a study of CD8 T cell repertoires and HIV-1 epitope variants. Germline CDR1 SGHAT, CDR2 FQNNGV. The CDR3 has 15 amino acids. Trimming cost V 6 bases and J 7 bases; bases outside gene matches: 8. Some clones are missing from TCRdb's copy, which holds only in-frame ones; the method was immunoSEQ multiplex PCR. The sample gives thousands of clones, approximately 70% of which show up once; roughly 45% is in the top ten. The sample taken for sequencing was cultured CD8+ T cells derived from PBMCs. The chain links TRBV11-2 to TRBJ1-6; 8 nucleotides match TRBD1. This sequence was found in a male donor with HIV. Here the CDR3 reads CASSQGAGYNSPLHF. The CDR3 DNA reads as TGTGCCAGCAGTCAGGGGGCAGGGTACAATTCACCCCTCCACTTT.